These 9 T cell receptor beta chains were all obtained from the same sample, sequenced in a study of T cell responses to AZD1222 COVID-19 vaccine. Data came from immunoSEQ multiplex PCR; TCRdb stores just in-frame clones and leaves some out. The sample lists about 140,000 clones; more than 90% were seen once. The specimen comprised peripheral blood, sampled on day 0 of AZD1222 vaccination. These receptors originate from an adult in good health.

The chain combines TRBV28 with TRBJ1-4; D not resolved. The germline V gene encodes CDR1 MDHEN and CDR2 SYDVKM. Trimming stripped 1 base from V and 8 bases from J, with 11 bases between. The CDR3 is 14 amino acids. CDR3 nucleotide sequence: TGTGCCAGCAGTTTATCTTACGTGCCCGAAAAACTGTTTTTT. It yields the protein CASSLSYVPEKLFF.

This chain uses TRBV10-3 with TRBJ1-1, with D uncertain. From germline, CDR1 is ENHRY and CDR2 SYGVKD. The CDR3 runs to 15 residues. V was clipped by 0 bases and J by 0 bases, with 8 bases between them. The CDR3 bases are TGTGCCATCAGTGAGTCAACGGCTGTGAACACTGAAGCTTTCTTT. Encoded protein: CAISESTAVNTEAFF.

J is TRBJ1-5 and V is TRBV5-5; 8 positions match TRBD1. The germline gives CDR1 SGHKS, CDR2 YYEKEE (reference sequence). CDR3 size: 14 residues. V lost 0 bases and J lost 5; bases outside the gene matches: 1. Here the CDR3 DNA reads TGTGCCAGCAGCTTGGGACAGGGGCATCAGCCCCAGCATTTT. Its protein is CASSLGQGHQPQHF.

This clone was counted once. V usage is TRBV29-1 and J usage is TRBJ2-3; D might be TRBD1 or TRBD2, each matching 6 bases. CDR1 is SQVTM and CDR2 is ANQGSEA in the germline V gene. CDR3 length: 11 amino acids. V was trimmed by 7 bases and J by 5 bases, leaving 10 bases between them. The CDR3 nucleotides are TGCAGCGGAGGGGGGATAGATACGCAGTATTTT. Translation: CSGGGIDTQYF.

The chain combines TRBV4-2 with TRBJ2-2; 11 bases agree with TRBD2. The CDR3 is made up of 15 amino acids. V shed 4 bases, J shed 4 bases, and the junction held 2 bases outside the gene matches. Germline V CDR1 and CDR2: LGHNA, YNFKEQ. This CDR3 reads CASSRTSGSTGELFF. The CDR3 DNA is TGTGCCAGCAGCCGGACTAGCGGGTCCACCGGGGAGCTGTTTTTT.

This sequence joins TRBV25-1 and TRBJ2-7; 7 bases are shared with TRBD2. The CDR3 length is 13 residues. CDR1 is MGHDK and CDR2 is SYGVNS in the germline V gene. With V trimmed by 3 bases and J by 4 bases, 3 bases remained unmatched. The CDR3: CASSEVAGYEQYF. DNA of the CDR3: TGTGCCAGCAGTGAGGTAGCGGGTTACGAGCAGTACTTC.

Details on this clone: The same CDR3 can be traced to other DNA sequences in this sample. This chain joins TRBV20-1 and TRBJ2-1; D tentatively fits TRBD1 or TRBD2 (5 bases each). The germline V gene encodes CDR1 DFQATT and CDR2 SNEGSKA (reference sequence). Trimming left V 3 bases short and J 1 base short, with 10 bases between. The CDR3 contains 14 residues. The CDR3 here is CSASRGPSYNEQFF. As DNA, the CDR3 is TGCAGTGCTAGTCGGGGACCGTCCTACAATGAGCAGTTCTTC.

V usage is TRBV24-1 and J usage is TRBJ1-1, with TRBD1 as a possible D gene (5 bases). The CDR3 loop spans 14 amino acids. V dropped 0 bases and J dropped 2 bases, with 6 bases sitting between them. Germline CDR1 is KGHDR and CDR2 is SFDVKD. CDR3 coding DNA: TGTGCCACCAGTGATTTGGACAGAAACACTGAAGCTTTCTTT. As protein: CATSDLDRNTEAFF.

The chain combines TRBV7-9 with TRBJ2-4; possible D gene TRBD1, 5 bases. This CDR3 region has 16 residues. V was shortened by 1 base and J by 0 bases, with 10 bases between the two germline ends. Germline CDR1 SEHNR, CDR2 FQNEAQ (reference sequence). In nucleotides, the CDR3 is TGTGCCAGCAGCTTAGGGCAGGGCGTAGCCAAAAACATTCAGTACTTC. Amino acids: CASSLGQGVAKNIQYF. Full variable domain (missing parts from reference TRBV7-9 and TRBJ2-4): DTGVSQNPRHKITKRGQNVTFRCDPISEHNRLYWYRQTLGQGPEFLTYFQNEAQLEKSRLLSDRFSAERPKGSFSTLEIQRTEQGDSAMYLCASSLGQGVAKNIQYFGAGTRLSVL.